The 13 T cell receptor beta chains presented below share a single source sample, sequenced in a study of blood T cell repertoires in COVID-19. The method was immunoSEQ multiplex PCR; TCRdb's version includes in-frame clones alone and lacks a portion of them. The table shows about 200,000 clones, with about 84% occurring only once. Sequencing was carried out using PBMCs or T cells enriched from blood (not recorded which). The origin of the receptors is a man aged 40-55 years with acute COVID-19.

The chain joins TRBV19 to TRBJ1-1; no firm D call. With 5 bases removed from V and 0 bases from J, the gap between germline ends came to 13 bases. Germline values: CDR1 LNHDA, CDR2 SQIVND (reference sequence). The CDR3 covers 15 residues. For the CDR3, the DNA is TGTGCCAGTAGTCTTGGGCCCGGGGTGAACACTGAAGCTTTCTTT. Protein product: CASSLGPGVNTEAFF.

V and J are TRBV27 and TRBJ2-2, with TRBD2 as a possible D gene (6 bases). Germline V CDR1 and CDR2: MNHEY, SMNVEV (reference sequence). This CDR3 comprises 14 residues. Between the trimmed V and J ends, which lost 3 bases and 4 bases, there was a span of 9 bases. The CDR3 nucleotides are TGTGCCAGCAGTTTTGGGGGGAGCACCGGGGAGCTGTTTTTT. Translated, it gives CASSFGGSTGELFF.

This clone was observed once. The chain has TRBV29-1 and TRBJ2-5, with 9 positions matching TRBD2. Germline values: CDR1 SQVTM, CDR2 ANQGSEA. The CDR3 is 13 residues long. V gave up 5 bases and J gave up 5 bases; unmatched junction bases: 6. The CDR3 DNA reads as TGCAGCGTTATAGGCGGGAGGGGCGAGACCCAGTACTTC. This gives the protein CSVIGGRGETQYF. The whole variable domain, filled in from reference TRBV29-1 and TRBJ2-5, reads SAVISQKPSRDICQRGTSLTIQCQVDSQVTMMFWYRQQPGQSLTLIATANQGSEATYESGFVIDKFPISRPNLTFSTLTVSNMSPEDSSIYLCSVIGGRGETQYFGPGTRLLVL.

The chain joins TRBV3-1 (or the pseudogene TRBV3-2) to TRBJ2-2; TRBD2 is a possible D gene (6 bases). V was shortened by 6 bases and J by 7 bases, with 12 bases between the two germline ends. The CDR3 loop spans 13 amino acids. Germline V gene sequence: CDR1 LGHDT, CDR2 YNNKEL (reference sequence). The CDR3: CASRRLDLGELFF. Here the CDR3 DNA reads TGTGCCAGCAGGAGACTAGATCTCGGGGAGCTGTTTTTT.

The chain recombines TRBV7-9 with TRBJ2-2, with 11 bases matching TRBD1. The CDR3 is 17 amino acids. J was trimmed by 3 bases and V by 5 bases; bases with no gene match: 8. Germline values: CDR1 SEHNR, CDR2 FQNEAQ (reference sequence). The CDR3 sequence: CASSRWTGGKYTGELFF. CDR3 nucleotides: TGTGCCAGCAGCAGATGGACAGGGGGCAAATACACCGGGGAGCTGTTTTTT.

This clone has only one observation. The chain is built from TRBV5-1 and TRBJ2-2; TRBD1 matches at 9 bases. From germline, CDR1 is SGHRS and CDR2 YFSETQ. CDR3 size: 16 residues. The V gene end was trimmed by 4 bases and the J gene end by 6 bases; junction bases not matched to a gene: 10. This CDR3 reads CASSPGDRAFPGELFF. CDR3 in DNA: TGCGCCAGCAGCCCGGGGGACAGGGCCTTCCCCGGGGAGCTGTTTTTT.

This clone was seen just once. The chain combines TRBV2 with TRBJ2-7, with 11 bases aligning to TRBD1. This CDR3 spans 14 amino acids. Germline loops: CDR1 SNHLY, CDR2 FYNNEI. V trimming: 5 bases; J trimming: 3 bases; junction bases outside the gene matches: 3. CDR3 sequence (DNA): TGTGCCAGCAGTAAGGACAGGGGGCACTACGAGCAGTACTTC. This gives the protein CASSKDRGHYEQYF.

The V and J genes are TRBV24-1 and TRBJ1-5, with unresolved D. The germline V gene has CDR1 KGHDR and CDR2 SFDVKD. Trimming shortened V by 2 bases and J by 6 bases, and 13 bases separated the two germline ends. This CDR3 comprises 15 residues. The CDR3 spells CATSDSEGAVQPQHF. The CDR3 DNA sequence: TGTGCCACCAGTGATTCGGAGGGTGCGGTTCAGCCCCAGCATTTT.

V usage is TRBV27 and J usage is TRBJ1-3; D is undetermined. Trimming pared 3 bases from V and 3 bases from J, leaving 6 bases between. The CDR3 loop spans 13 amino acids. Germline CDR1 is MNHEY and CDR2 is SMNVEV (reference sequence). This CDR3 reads CASSFSGGNTIYF. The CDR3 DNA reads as TGTGCCAGCAGTTTTTCCGGTGGAAACACCATATATTTT.

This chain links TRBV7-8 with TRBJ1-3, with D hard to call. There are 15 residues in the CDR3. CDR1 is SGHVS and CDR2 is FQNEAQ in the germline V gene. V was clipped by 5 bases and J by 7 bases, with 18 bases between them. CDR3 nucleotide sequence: TGTGCCAGCAGCCTGGGTTATTTACTAGTGAACACCATATATTTT. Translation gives CASSLGYLLVNTIYF.

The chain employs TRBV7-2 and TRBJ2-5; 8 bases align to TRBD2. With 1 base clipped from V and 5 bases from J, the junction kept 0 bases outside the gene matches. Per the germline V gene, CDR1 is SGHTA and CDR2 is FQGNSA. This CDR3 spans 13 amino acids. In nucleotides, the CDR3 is TGTGCCAGCAGCTTAGAGCGGGAGGAGACCCAGTACTTC. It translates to CASSLEREETQYF.

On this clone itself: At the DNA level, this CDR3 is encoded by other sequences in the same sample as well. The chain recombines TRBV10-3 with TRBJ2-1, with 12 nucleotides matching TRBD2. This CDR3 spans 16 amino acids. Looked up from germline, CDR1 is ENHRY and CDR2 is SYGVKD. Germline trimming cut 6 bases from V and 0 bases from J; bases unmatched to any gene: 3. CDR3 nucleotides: TGTGCCATCAGAGGACTAGCGGGATACTCCTACAATGAGCAGTTCTTC. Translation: CAIRGLAGYSYNEQFF.

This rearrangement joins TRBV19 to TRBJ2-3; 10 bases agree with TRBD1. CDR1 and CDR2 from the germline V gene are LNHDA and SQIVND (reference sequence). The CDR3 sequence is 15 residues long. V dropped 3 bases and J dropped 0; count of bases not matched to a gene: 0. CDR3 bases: TGTGCCAGTAGTATGGGACAGGGGAGCACAGATACGCAGTATTTT. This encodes CASSMGQGSTDTQYF. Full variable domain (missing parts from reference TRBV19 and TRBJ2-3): DGGITQSPKYLFRKEGQNVTLSCEQNLNHDAMYWYRQDPGQGLRLIYYSQIVNDFQKGDIAEGYSVSREKKESFPLTVTSAQKNPTAFYLCASSMGQGSTDTQYFGPGTRLTVL.